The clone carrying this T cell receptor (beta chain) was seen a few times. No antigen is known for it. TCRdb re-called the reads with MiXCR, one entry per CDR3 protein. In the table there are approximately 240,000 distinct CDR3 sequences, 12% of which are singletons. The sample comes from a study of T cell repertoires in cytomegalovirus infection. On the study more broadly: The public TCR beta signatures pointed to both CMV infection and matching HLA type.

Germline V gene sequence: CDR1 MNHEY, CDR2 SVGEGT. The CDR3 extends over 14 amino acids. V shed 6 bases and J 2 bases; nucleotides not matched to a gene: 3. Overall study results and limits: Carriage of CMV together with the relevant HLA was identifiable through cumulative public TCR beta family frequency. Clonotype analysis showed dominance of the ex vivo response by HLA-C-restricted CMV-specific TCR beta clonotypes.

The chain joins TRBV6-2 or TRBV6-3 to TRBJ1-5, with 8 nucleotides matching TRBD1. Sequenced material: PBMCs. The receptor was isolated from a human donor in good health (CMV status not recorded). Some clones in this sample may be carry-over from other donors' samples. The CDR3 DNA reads TGTGCCAGCAGATTGACAGGGGGCAATCAGCCCCAGCATTTT. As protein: CASRLTGGNQPQHF.